This T cell receptor (beta chain) was obtained from a study of blood T cell repertoires in COVID-19. Study as a whole: The United States, Italy and Spain were the sources of the acute and convalescent COVID-19 samples. The analysed material was cDNA or gDNA that came from T cells, B-cell-depleted T cells, or PBMCs.

Per the germline V gene, CDR1 is MDHEN and CDR2 is SYDVKM. The CDR3 contains 18 residues. V shed 4 bases and J 0 bases; nucleotides not matched to a gene: 12. In the authors' workflow: Reference gene primer amplification gave nucleated cell count estimates. Libraries were prepared by immunoSEQ multiplex PCR; TCRdb keeps only in-frame clonotypes and omits some of them. V, J and clone size are taken as reported in that table, and D and trimming were inferred from the DNA itself. The sample lists a few hundred thousand clones, around four fifths seen once, with less than 20% in the top ten. Source material: peripheral blood. The receptor's source is a woman aged 80 or over with active or convalescent COVID-19. The V call is TRBV28, the J call TRBJ1-5, with 7 bases lining up with TRBD1. The CDR3 loop reads CASSYKPRGWYSNQPQHF. CDR3 DNA: TGTGCCAGCAGTTACAAACCCAGGGGGTGGTATAGCAATCAGCCCCAGCATTTT.